Below, 21 T cell receptor beta chains from the same sample are listed, as sequenced in a study of shared clonotypes between healthy human individuals. Clones were sequenced by immunoSEQ multiplex PCR, and TCRdb holds only the in-frame ones, with some missing. Among 2 million to 3 million clones listed, 93% were seen once. Sequenced material: naive CD4+ T cells from PBMCs. As to subset: CD45RA+ positively selected. The receptors stem from a man between 18 and 35 years old in good health. Some clones in this sample may be carry-over from other donors' samples.

The rearrangement joins TRBV5-1 to TRBJ1-1; 9 bases fit TRBD1. The germline CDR1 and CDR2 sequences are SGHRS and YFSETQ. The CDR3 length is 13 residues. V shed 4 bases, J shed 7 bases, and the junction held 5 bases outside the gene matches. CDR3 sequence (DNA): TGCGCCAGCAGCGGACAGGGGAAGAATGAAGCTTTCTTT. Translated: CASSGQGKNEAFF.

The rearrangement links TRBV13 to TRBJ2-2; either TRBD1 or TRBD2 may supply D (5 bases each). In germline, CDR1 is PRHDT, CDR2 FYEKMQ (reference sequence). The CDR3 contains 17 residues. V dropped 0 bases and J dropped 1 base, with 12 bases sitting between them. CDR3 amino acids: CASSLGTLRGNTGELFF. The CDR3 nucleotides read TGTGCCAGCAGCTTAGGCACGTTGAGGGGGAACACCGGGGAGCTGTTTTTT.

The chain links TRBV6-1 to TRBJ2-7; TRBD1 is a possible D gene (5 bases). Trimming cost V 2 bases and J 5 bases, with 19 bases left between them. Germline values: CDR1 MNHNS, CDR2 SASEGT. This CDR3 has 16 residues. CDR3 DNA sequence: TGTGCCAGCAGTGAAAAGGGGCGTGGAAGGGGCGACGAGCAGTACTTC. This codes for CASSEKGRGRGDEQYF.

The rearrangement joins TRBV2 to TRBJ2-2; 7 nucleotides line up with TRBD2. The CDR3 loop spans 13 amino acids. CDR1 is SNHLY, CDR2 FYNNEI, per germline. J lost 8 bases, V lost 6 bases, and 6 bases had no gene match. In DNA form, the CDR3 reads TGTGCCAGCAGCGCGACTAGCCTGGGGGAGCTGTTTTTT. The encoded protein is CASSATSLGELFF.

The J gene is TRBJ2-7, the V gene TRBV9, with 12 bases aligning to TRBD2. J was trimmed by 5 bases and V by 4 bases; bases with no gene match: 7. The CDR3 length is 15 residues. Per the germline V gene, CDR1 is SGDLS and CDR2 is YYNGEE. The CDR3 DNA reads as TGTGCCAGCAGCCCAACTAGCGGGAGGTCCCACGAGCAGTACTTC. This codes for CASSPTSGRSHEQYF.

The chain uses TRBV6-5 and TRBJ1-4; D gene unclear. Per the germline V gene, CDR1 is MNHEY and CDR2 is SVGAGI. The CDR3 has 15 amino acids. Trimming removed 2 bases from V and 3 bases from J, with 10 bases in between. Written as DNA, the CDR3 is TGTGCCAGCAGTTACGAGCCCGCCGCTAATGAAAAACTGTTTTTT. This translates into CASSYEPAANEKLFF.

Comment on this clone: Distinct nucleotide sequences in the sample also encode this CDR3. The chain is built from TRBV7-2 and TRBJ1-1; no definite D call. Germline CDR1 SGHTA, CDR2 FQGNSA. V lost 5 bases and J lost 1, with 8 bases in between. The CDR3 is 13 amino acids. CDR3 bases: TGTGCCAGCAGCCTGGCTGGGAACACTGAAGCTTTCTTT. Translated, it gives CASSLAGNTEAFF.

The V gene is TRBV5-4, the J gene TRBJ1-1; tentative D call: TRBD1 (5 bases). The germline V gene has CDR1 SGHNT and CDR2 YYREEE (reference sequence). The CDR3 is made up of 14 amino acids. The V gene lost 1 base and the J gene lost 8 bases, with 15 bases spanning the gap. The CDR3 coding sequence is TGTGCCAGCAGCTTGACGGCAAATGGGGACGAAGCTTTCTTT. Protein product: CASSLTANGDEAFF.

The chain has TRBV7-9 and TRBJ2-2, with a weak D call TRBD2 (5 bases). Trimming took off 5 bases at V and 3 bases at J, with 19 bases between the two ends. This CDR3 is built from 17 residues. Germline V gene data show CDR1 as SEHNR and CDR2 as FQNEAQ (reference sequence). CDR3 protein: CASSPWGSEVDTGELFF. The CDR3 DNA is TGTGCCAGCAGCCCCTGGGGTAGCGAGGTAGACACCGGGGAGCTGTTTTTT.

The chain employs TRBV28 and TRBJ2-1, with 7 bases lining up with TRBD2. Germline V gene sequence: CDR1 MDHEN, CDR2 SYDVKM. V dropped 2 bases and J dropped 3; count of bases not matched to a gene: 4. The CDR3 has 15 residues. The CDR3 is CASSLSRGGYNEQFF. In nucleotides, the CDR3 is TGTGCCAGCAGTTTAAGCCGCGGGGGCTACAATGAGCAGTTCTTC.

V is TRBV5-8 and J is TRBJ1-2; 7 bases agree with TRBD1. Germline V gene data show CDR1 as SGHTS and CDR2 as YDEGEE. Trimming at V came to 4 bases and at J to 6 bases, leaving 3 bases not matched to a gene. This CDR3 is 12 amino acids long. Here the CDR3 reads CASSHDRDGYTF. As DNA, the CDR3 is TGTGCCAGCAGCCATGACAGGGATGGCTACACCTTC.

As for this clone: Because the CDR3's place on the DNA is in doubt, the DNA is left out and the CDR3 is given as listed by TCRdb. The rearrangement joins TRBV21-1 to TRBJ2-2. TRBV21-1 is flagged as a pseudogene. With termini counted, the CDR3 has 20 amino acids. Here the CDR3 reads CASSISHFATGSRRFGELFF.

The genes are TRBV28 and TRBJ1-5, with TRBD1 identical over 9 bases. Losses at the gene ends were 4 bases for V and 5 bases for J; bases not matched to a gene: 3. Germline CDR1 reads MDHEN; CDR2 reads SYDVKM. The length of the CDR3 is 14 residues. CDR3 bases: TGTGCCAGCAGTTCCGGGACAGGGTATCAGCCCCAGCATTTT. Protein product: CASSSGTGYQPQHF.

The chain has TRBV7-2 and TRBJ2-7; 11 bases map to TRBD2. The CDR3 contains 16 residues. Germline V lookup: CDR1 SGHTA, CDR2 FQGNSA. Unmatched junction bases numbered 11, after V lost 5 bases and J lost 5 bases. The CDR3 DNA reads as TGTGCCAGCAGCCCGCAAACTAGCGGGAGACCCCACGAGCAGTACTTC. This translates into CASSPQTSGRPHEQYF.

Remarks on this clone: The same CDR3 can be traced to other DNA sequences in this sample. The chain links TRBV7-6 to TRBJ2-5; D unclear. Trimming took off 3 bases at V and 1 base at J, with 3 bases between the two ends. CDR3 length: 12 amino acids. The germline gives CDR1 SGHVS, CDR2 FNYEAQ. CDR3 DNA: TGTGCCAGCAGCTTCCCCCAAGAGACCCAGTACTTC. It is translated as CASSFPQETQYF.

The J gene is TRBJ2-3, the V gene TRBV6-5, with D possibly being TRBD2 (5 bases). This CDR3 contains 13 residues. V was pared by 6 bases and J by 2 bases, with 9 bases between. Germline CDR1 is MNHEY and CDR2 is SVGAGI. The CDR3 here is CASRLDSTDTQYF. The CDR3 bases are TGTGCCAGCAGGCTGGACTCCACAGATACGCAGTATTTT.

The chain combines TRBV5-6 with TRBJ1-2, with 9 bases aligning to TRBD1. Germline values: CDR1 SGHDT, CDR2 YYEEEE. After removal of 0 bases from V and 8 bases from J, the junction contained 8 bases not matched to a gene. This CDR3 spans 15 amino acids. CDR3 nucleotide sequence: TGTGCCAGCAGCTTGGGTAGGGGACAGGGCGACGGCTACACCTTC. The encoded protein is CASSLGRGQGDGYTF.

The chain links TRBV7-9 to TRBJ1-2, with TRBD1 matching over 10 bases. CDR1 SEHNR and CDR2 FQNEAQ come from the germline V gene (reference sequence). V lost 2 bases, J lost 7 bases, and 10 bases stayed unmatched. This CDR3 spans 16 amino acids. CDR3 sequence: CASSLTGTGALGGYTF. In nucleotides, the CDR3 is TGTGCCAGCAGCTTAACCGGGACAGGGGCCCTCGGTGGCTACACCTTC.

About this clone itself: The sample holds other DNA sequences that translate to the same CDR3. The chain links TRBV5-1 to TRBJ2-7; 9 bases agree with TRBD1. The CDR3 totals 15 residues. CDR1 SGHRS and CDR2 YFSETQ come from the germline V gene. The ends lost 5 bases at V and 2 bases at J; junction bases unmatched: 8. CDR3 residues: CASSLVGQGPYEQYF. Here the CDR3 DNA reads TGCGCCAGCAGTCTCGTAGGACAGGGGCCCTACGAGCAGTACTTC.

The rearrangement links TRBV30 to TRBJ2-5; TRBD1 matches 9 bases. V shed 0 bases and J 3 bases; nucleotides not matched to a gene: 2. The length of the CDR3 is 14 residues. CDR1 GTSNPN and CDR2 SVGIG come from the germline V gene (reference sequence). CDR3 protein: CAWSVQGAKETQYF. The CDR3 DNA follows: TGTGCCTGGAGTGTACAGGGGGCTAAAGAGACCCAGTACTTC.

The genes are TRBV19 and TRBJ2-3; D might be TRBD2 (5 bases). Per the germline V gene, CDR1 is LNHDA and CDR2 is SQIVND (reference sequence). CDR3 size: 14 residues. V shed 9 bases and J shed 1 base, with 14 bases lying between them. The CDR3 DNA reads as TGTGCCAGCAGATCCAATAGCGGCACAGATACGCAGTATTTT. This sequence encodes CASRSNSGTDTQYF.